What follows are 22 T cell receptor beta chains derived from one specimen sequenced in a study of blood T cell repertoires in COVID-19. Clones were read by immunoSEQ multiplex PCR, and TCRdb kept only the in-frame ones, dropping some. Altogether roughly 670,000 clones are present, 90% being singletons, with the ten largest covering under 0.3%. The sample taken for sequencing was peripheral blood. Receptor source: a woman under 30 with acute or convalescent COVID-19.

The chain couples TRBV7-3 to TRBJ1-1, with TRBD1 as a possible D gene (5 bases). Germline V gene lookup returns CDR1 SGHTA and CDR2 FQGTGA. V lost 8 bases, J lost 6 bases, and 28 bases lay in between. The CDR3 spans 17 residues. The CDR3 region is CASHFTYRTPGSAEAFF. In nucleotides, the CDR3 is TGTGCCAGCCACTTCACCTACCGGACGCCAGGGTCGGCTGAAGCTTTCTTT. Based on the CDR3 plus reference TRBV7-3 and TRBJ1-1, the full variable domain is GAGVSQTPSNKVTEKGKYVELRCDPISGHTALYWYRQSLGQGPEFLIYFQGTGAADDSGLPNDRFFAVRPEGSVSTLKIQRTERGDSAVYLCASHFTYRTPGSAEAFFGQGTRLTVV.

As DNA, the CDR3 is TGTGCCAGCAGGGTGAGGGGGGGCTACACCTTC. As protein: CASRVRGGYTF. V usage is TRBV12-3 or TRBV12-4 and J usage is TRBJ1-2, with D perhaps TRBD1 (6 bases). The V gene lost 6 bases and the J gene lost 8 bases, with 10 bases spanning the gap. The CDR3 consists of 11 residues.

The V call is TRBV7-2, the J call TRBJ1-3; D uncertain. CDR1 is SGHTA and CDR2 is FQGNSA in the germline V gene. Trimming took 8 bases from V and 0 from J, leaving 14 bases between them. The CDR3 is 15 residues long. In nucleotides, the CDR3 is TGTGCCAGCTTCCTGGAGACTATCTCTGGAAACACCATATATTTT. It encodes CASFLETISGNTIYF. Full variable domain (missing parts from reference TRBV7-2 and TRBJ1-3): GAGVSQSPSNKVTEKGKDVELRCDPISGHTALYWYRQSLGQGLEFLIYFQGNSAPDKSGLPSDRFSAERTGGSVSTLTIQRTQQEDSAVYLCASFLETISGNTIYFGEGSWLTVV.

This chain uses TRBV2 with TRBJ1-2, with 9 nucleotides matching TRBD1. With 4 bases clipped from V and 7 bases from J, the junction kept 4 bases outside the gene matches. The length of the CDR3 is 13 residues. Looked up from germline, CDR1 is SNHLY and CDR2 is FYNNEI. In DNA form, the CDR3 reads TGTGCCAGCAGTGTACAGGGGGCAGGTGGCTACACCTTC. It codes for CASSVQGAGGYTF.

This chain uses TRBV7-9 with TRBJ1-4; possibly TRBD1 for D (5 bases). The V end was cut by 6 bases, the J end by 5 bases, with 13 bases between. CDR1 and CDR2 (germline): SEHNR, FQNEAQ (reference sequence). The CDR3 has 14 amino acids. This CDR3 reads CASSLKGANEKLFF. The CDR3 nucleotides are TGTGCCAGCAGTTTGAAAGGGGCAAATGAAAAACTGTTTTTT. Looking up the rest from reference TRBV7-9 and TRBJ1-4 gives the full variable domain: DTGVSQNPRHKITKRGQNVTFRCDPISEHNRLYWYRQTLGQGPEFLTYFQNEAQLEKSRLLSDRFSAERPKGSFSTLEIQRTEQGDSAMYLCASSLKGANEKLFFGSGTQLSVL.

The chain joins TRBV5-1 to TRBJ2-3, with TRBD2 matching over 9 bases. The germline CDR1 and CDR2 sequences are SGHRS and YFSETQ. The CDR3 totals 18 residues. The ends lost 0 bases at V and 0 bases at J; junction bases unmatched: 8. The CDR3 nucleotides are TGCGCCAGCAGCTTGGATCCAGCGGGGGGCCGTAGCACAGATACGCAGTATTTT. It is translated as CASSLDPAGGRSTDTQYF. The full variable domain, its missing parts supplied by reference TRBV5-1 and TRBJ2-3, is KAGVTQTPRYLIKTRGQQVTLSCSPISGHRSVSWYQQTPGQGLQFLFEYFSETQRNKGNFPGRFSGRQFSNSRSEMNVSTLELGDSALYLCASSLDPAGGRSTDTQYFGPGTRLTVL.

This clone was found a few times. This chain connects TRBV7-9 to TRBJ1-2, with TRBD1 identical over 7 bases. After removal of 1 base from V and 0 bases from J, the junction contained 8 bases not matched to a gene. The CDR3 is 17 residues long. The V gene's germline CDR1 is SEHNR and CDR2 FQNEAQ (reference sequence). The CDR3 is CASSLVTGVVTNYGYTF. CDR3 coding DNA: TGTGCCAGCAGCTTAGTTACAGGGGTCGTAACTAACTATGGCTACACCTTC.

The chain recombines TRBV7-2 with TRBJ2-7; TRBD1 agrees at 8 bases. Trimming took 1 base from V and 0 from J; bases not matched to a gene: 5. CDR1 and CDR2 from the germline V gene are SGHTA and FQGNSA. This CDR3 has 16 amino acids. The CDR3 DNA sequence: TGTGCCAGCAGCTTAGAATCGGGACAGGCCTCCTACGAGCAGTACTTC. Amino acid sequence: CASSLESGQASYEQYF.

This clone was observed a single time. The chain uses TRBV4-3 and TRBJ2-7, with a possible D match to TRBD2 (7 bases). Trimming stripped 0 bases from V and 7 bases from J, with 22 bases between. The CDR3 totals 17 residues. CDR1 and CDR2 (germline): LGHNA, YSLEER. The CDR3 loop is CASSQDFLGGAFLEQYF. DNA for the CDR3: TGCGCCAGCAGCCAAGACTTTTTAGGGGGGGCTTTTTTGGAGCAGTACTTC.

The rearrangement uses TRBV28 and TRBJ1-1; D is unresolved. The V gene lost 5 bases and the J gene lost 8 bases, with 18 bases spanning the gap. Germline values: CDR1 MDHEN, CDR2 SYDVKM. The CDR3 consists of 14 residues. CDR3 region: CASSPAGFGIEAFF. DNA for the CDR3: TGTGCCAGCAGTCCGGCGGGATTTGGGATAGAAGCTTTCTTT.

This clone was found once. This rearrangement joins TRBV10-1 to TRBJ2-5, with 7 bases fitting TRBD2. Trimming took 6 bases from V and 5 from J; bases not matched to a gene: 6. Germline loops: CDR1 WNHNN, CDR2 SYGVQD (reference sequence). The CDR3 consists of 13 residues. Here the CDR3 DNA reads TGCGCCAGCAGACTGGGGGGGAGGGAGACCCAGTACTTC. It encodes CASRLGGRETQYF.

The chain has TRBV7-2 and TRBJ1-3, with 7 bases fitting TRBD1. Germline lookup yields CDR1 SGHTA and CDR2 FQGNSA. This CDR3 has 15 residues. Unmatched junction bases numbered 7, after V lost 5 bases and J lost 3 bases. Written as DNA, the CDR3 is TGTGCCAGCAGCCGTCAAACAGGGGTTGGAAACACCATATATTTT. Its translation is CASSRQTGVGNTIYF.

This chain connects TRBV24-1 to TRBJ1-2; 7 nucleotides align to TRBD1. CDR3 length: 14 amino acids. Looked up from germline, CDR1 is KGHDR and CDR2 is SFDVKD. V gave up 1 base and J gave up 6 bases; unmatched junction bases: 4. CDR3 DNA: TGTGCCACCAGTGATTTTCGCAGGGGGGATGGCTACACCTTC. Translation gives CATSDFRRGDGYTF.

This clone appeared once. The V gene is TRBV7-2, the J gene TRBJ1-1, with D possibly TRBD1 on 5 matching bases. Trimming shortened V by 4 bases and J by 0 bases, and 12 bases separated the two germline ends. This CDR3 has 15 residues. CDR1 is SGHTA, CDR2 FQGNSA, per germline. DNA of the CDR3: TGTGCCAGCAGCTATAGCGGGACCGTGAACACTGAAGCTTTCTTT. Translating gives CASSYSGTVNTEAFF.

The V call is TRBV7-7, the J call TRBJ2-1, with 7 bases lining up with TRBD2. J was trimmed by 4 bases and V by 5 bases; bases with no gene match: 8. The length of the CDR3 is 15 residues. CDR1 and CDR2 from the germline V gene are SSHAT and FNYEAQ (reference sequence). Written as DNA, the CDR3 is TGTGCCAGCAGCCCCCTTGCGGGGGAGTACAATGAGCAGTTCTTC. Its translation: CASSPLAGEYNEQFF.

V and J are TRBV4-3 and TRBJ1-5; unclear D gene. Per the germline V gene, CDR1 is LGHNA and CDR2 is YSLEER. Trimming left V 0 bases short and J 3 bases short, with 9 bases between. The CDR3 totals 15 residues. The CDR3 region has the DNA TGCGCCAGCAGCCAAGAATGGGAGATCAATCAGCCCCAGCATTTT. Amino acids: CASSQEWEINQPQHF.

The chain recombines TRBV12-3 or TRBV12-4 with TRBJ2-3, with D possibly matching TRBD1 (6 bases). The CDR3 contains 13 residues. Trimming took 6 bases from V and 6 from J, leaving 13 bases between them. The CDR3, as DNA: TGTGCCAGCAGCCAAAAACAGGGCGATACGCAGTATTTT. Its protein is CASSQKQGDTQYF.

The chain couples TRBV28 to TRBJ1-1; perhaps TRBD1 as D (6 bases). CDR1 MDHEN and CDR2 SYDVKM come from the germline V gene. Deletions cut 5 bases from V and 7 bases from J, with 8 bases between. This CDR3 contains 11 residues. The CDR3 sequence is CASSRGNEAFF. CDR3 bases: TGTGCCAGCAGTAGGGGGAATGAAGCTTTCTTT.

This chain joins TRBV7-9 and TRBJ2-2, with 8 nucleotides matching TRBD1. CDR1 SEHNR and CDR2 FQNEAQ come from the germline V gene (reference sequence). V lost 5 bases to trimming and J lost 0 bases; unmatched junction nucleotides: 8. The CDR3 sequence is 17 residues long. The chain's CDR3 is CASSRTTGDPNTGELFF. CDR3 nucleotide sequence: TGTGCCAGCAGCCGTACGACAGGGGACCCGAACACCGGGGAGCTGTTTTTT.

The chain employs TRBV9 and TRBJ2-1; tentatively, D is TRBD2 (5 bases). The CDR3 length is 16 residues. The germline CDR1 and CDR2 sequences are SGDLS and YYNGEE. The V gene lost 0 bases and the J gene lost 3 bases, with 13 bases spanning the gap. The CDR3 sequence: CASSVVPLGDYNEQFF. CDR3 coding DNA: TGTGCCAGCAGCGTAGTTCCTCTCGGGGACTACAATGAGCAGTTCTTC.

The chain is built from TRBV6-1 and TRBJ1-1; D uncertain. There are 15 residues in the CDR3. The V end lost 0 bases, the J end lost 4 bases, and 12 bases lay between the germline ends. Per germline, CDR1 MNHNS and CDR2 SASEGT. CDR3 sequence reads: CASSEAAGGSTEAFF. The CDR3 DNA reads TGTGCCAGCAGTGAAGCGGCCGGAGGGAGCACTGAAGCTTTCTTT.

This clone has a handful of counts. The rearrangement uses TRBV11-2 and TRBJ1-2; TRBD1 matches 8 bases. The CDR3 length is 15 residues. The germline gives CDR1 SGHAT, CDR2 FQNNGV. The V gene end was trimmed by 1 base and the J gene end by 10 bases; junction bases not matched to a gene: 11. The CDR3 region is CASSLGRTGLTPYTF. The CDR3 bases are TGTGCCAGCAGCTTAGGAAGGACAGGGTTAACCCCCTACACCTTC.